The clone carrying this T cell receptor beta chain was detected only once. Its antigen is still unknown. This sample is part of a study of persistence of HIV-infected CD4 T cells. Study-wide results and caveats: TCR analyses could not target the rare provirus-carrying CMV-responding cells. Compared with CD3/CD28-stimulated cells, CMV- and Gag-responding cells showed lower TCRbeta richness.

The libraries were made with immunoSEQ version 4 in survey mode. Template was genomic DNA at 10 ng/uL, with up to roughly 1 ug used per sample. Assay used: immunoSEQ multiplex PCR; TCRdb lists only in-frame clones, some missing. This sample has about 46,000 clones, with 70% to 90% found just once. This nonspecific control used anti-CD3/anti-CD28 bead stimulation of CD4+ T cells. CD4+ T cells upregulating both CD40 ligand and CD69 were sorted as responding cells. Stimulated PBMCs had first been depleted of CD8+ T cells. The V end was cut by 4 bases, the J end by 7 bases, with 13 bases between. The CDR3 has 13 residues. CDR1 and CDR2 from the germline V gene are KGHSY and FQNENV.

This receptor was taken from an adult woman with HIV who was CMV-seropositive. Material: CD4+ T cells sorted from PBMCs after approximately 18-hour stimulation, obtained from a patient who received antiretroviral therapy. The rearrangement uses TRBV16 and TRBJ1-1, with D maybe TRBD1 (6 bases). The CDR3 reads CASSRTRDIEAFF. The CDR3 DNA reads as TGTGCCAGCAGCCGGACGCGGGACATTGAAGCTTTCTTT.